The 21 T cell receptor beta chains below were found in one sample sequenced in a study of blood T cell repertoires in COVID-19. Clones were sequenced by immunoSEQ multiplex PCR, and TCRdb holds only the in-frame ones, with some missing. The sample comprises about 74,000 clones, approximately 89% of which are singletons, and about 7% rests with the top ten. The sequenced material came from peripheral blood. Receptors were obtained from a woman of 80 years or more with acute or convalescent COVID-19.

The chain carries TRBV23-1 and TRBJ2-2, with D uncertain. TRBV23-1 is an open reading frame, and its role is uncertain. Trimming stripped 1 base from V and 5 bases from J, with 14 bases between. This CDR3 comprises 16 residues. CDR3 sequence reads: CASSQCQVEYTGELFF. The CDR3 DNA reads TGCGCCAGCAGTCAATGTCAGGTAGAGTATACCGGGGAGCTGTTTTTT.

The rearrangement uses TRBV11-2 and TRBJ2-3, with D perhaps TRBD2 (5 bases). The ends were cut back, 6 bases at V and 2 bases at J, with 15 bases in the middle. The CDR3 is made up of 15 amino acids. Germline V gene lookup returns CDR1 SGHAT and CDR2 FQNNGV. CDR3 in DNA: TGTGCCAGCAGACAACTTGGCGGACTCACAGATACGCAGTATTTT. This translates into CASRQLGGLTDTQYF.

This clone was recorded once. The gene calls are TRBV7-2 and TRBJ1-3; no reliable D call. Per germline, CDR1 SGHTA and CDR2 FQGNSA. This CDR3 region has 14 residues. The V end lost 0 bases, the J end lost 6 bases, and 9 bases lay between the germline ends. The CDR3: CASSLATSKNTIYF. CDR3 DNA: TGTGCCAGCAGCTTAGCCACGTCTAAAAACACCATATATTTT.

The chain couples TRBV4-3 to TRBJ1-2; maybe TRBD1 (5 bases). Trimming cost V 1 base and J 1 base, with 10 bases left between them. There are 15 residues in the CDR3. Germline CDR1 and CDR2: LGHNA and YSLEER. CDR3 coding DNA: TGCGCCAGCAGCCAAGTTGGAGGGGTTAACTATGGCTACACCTTC. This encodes CASSQVGGVNYGYTF.

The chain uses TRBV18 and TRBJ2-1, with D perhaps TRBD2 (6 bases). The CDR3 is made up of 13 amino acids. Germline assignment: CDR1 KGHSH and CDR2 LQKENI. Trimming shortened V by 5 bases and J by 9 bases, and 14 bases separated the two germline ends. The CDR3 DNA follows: TGTGCCAGCTCAACAAAGGAGGGTGGTGAGCAGTTCTTC. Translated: CASSTKEGGEQFF.

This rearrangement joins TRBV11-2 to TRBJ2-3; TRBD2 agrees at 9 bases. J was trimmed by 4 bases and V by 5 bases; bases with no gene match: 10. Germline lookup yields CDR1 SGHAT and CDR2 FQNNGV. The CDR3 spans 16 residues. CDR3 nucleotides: TGTGCCAGCAGCCTATCCCCGGGACTAGCTCCAGATACGCAGTATTTT. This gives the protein CASSLSPGLAPDTQYF.

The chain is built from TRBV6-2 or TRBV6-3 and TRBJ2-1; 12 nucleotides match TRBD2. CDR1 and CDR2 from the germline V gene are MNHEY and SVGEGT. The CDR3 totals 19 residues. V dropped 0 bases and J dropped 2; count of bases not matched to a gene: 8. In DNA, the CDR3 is TGTGCCAGCAGTTACTCGAGTTCTAGCGGGGGGGCACCCTACAATGAGCAGTTCTTC. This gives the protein CASSYSSSSGGAPYNEQFF.

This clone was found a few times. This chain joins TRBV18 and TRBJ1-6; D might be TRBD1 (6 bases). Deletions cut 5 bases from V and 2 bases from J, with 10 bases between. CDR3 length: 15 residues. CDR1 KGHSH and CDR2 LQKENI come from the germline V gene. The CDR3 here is CASSTDSPYNSPLHF. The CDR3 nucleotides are TGTGCCAGCTCAACGGACAGCCCCTATAATTCACCCCTCCACTTT.

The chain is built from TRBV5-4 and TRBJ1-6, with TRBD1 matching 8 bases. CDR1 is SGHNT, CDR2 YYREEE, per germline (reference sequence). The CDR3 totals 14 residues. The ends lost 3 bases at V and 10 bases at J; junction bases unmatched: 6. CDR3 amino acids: CASSSDRVSSPLHF. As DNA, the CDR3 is TGTGCCAGCAGCTCGGACAGGGTCTCATCACCCCTCCACTTT.

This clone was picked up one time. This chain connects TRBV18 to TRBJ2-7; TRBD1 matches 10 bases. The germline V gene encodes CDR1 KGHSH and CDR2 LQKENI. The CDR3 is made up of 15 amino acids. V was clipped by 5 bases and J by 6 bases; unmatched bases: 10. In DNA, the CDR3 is TGTGCCAGCTCATTTGGGACAGGGGCCTCGGGCGAGCAGTACTTC. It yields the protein CASSFGTGASGEQYF.

This CDR3 reads CASSLEGREDSPLHF. In DNA form, the CDR3 reads TGCGCCAGCAGCTTGGAAGGCAGGGAGGACTCACCCCTCCACTTT. This sequence joins TRBV5-1 and TRBJ1-6; perhaps TRBD1 as D (5 bases). Deletions cut 0 bases from V and 10 bases from J, with 14 bases between. This CDR3 has 15 amino acids. Looked up from germline, CDR1 is SGHRS and CDR2 is YFSETQ.

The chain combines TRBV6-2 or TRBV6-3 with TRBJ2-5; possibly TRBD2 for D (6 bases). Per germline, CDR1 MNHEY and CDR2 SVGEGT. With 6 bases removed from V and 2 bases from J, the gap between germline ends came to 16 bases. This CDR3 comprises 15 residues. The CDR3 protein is CASSNGRREQETQYF. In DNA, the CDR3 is TGTGCCAGCAGCAATGGTCGGAGGGAACAAGAGACCCAGTACTTC.

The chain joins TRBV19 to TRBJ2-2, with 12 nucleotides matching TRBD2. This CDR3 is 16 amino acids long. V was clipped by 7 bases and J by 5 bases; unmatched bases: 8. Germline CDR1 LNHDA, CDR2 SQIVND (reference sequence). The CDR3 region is CASTVTSGRMTGELFF. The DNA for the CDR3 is TGTGCCAGTACCGTAACTAGCGGGAGGATGACCGGGGAGCTGTTTTTT.

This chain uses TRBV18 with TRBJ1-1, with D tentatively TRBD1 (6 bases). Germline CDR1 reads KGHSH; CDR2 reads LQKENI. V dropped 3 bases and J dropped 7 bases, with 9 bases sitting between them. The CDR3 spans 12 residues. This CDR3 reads CASSPDRNEAFF. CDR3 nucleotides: TGTGCCAGCTCACCGGACAGAAATGAAGCTTTCTTT.

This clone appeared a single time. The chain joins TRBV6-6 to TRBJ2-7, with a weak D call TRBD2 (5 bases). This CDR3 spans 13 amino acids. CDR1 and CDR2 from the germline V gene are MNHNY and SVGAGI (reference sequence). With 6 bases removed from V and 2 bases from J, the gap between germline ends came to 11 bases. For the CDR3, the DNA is TGTGCCAGCAGGAGTAGCGAGACCTACGAGCAGTACTTC. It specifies CASRSSETYEQYF.

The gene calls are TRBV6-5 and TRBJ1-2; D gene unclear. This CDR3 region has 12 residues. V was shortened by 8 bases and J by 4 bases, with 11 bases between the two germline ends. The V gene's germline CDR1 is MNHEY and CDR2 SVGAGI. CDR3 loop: CASLGASYGYTF. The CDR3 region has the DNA TGTGCCAGCCTAGGAGCGAGCTATGGCTACACCTTC.

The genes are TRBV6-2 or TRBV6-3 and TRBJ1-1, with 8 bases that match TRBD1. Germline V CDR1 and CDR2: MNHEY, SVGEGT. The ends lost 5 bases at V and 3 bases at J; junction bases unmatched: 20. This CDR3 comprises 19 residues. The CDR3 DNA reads TGTGCCAGCAGTGCGCCAGGGGGCGCCTTCAGTAATCGACACACTGAAGCTTTCTTT. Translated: CASSAPGGAFSNRHTEAFF.

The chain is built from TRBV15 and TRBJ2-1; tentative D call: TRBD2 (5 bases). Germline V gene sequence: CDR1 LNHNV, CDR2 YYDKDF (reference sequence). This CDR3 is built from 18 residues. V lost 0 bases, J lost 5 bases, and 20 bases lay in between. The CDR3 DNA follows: TGTGCCACCAGCAGAGATAGAAAATCGAGGGCTTCCCACAATGAGCAGTTCTTC. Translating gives CATSRDRKSRASHNEQFF. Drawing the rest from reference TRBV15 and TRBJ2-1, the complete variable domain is DAMVIQNPRYQVTQFGKPVTLSCSQTLNHNVMYWYQQKSSQAPKLLFHYYDKDFNNEADTPDNFQSRRPNTSFCFLDIRSPGLGDTAMYLCATSRDRKSRASHNEQFFGPGTRLTVL.

This CDR3 is CASSFGQYSNQPQHF. CDR3 in DNA: TGTGCCAGCAGCTTCGGACAGTATAGCAATCAGCCCCAGCATTTT. This chain joins TRBV5-6 and TRBJ1-5; a weak D match, TRBD1 (6 bases). The CDR3 contains 15 residues. V lost 2 bases to trimming and J lost 0 bases, with 9 bases between them. Looked up from germline, CDR1 is SGHDT and CDR2 is YYEEEE.

The CDR3 here is CASSYPGLAGNEQFF. CDR3 sequence (DNA): TGTGCCAGCAGTTACCCTGGACTCGCCGGAAATGAGCAGTTCTTC. The V and J genes are TRBV6-2 or TRBV6-3 and TRBJ2-1, with a weak D call TRBD2 (5 bases). Germline assignment: CDR1 MNHEY and CDR2 SVGEGT. The CDR3 is 15 residues long. Trimming took 2 bases from V and 7 from J, leaving 15 bases between them.

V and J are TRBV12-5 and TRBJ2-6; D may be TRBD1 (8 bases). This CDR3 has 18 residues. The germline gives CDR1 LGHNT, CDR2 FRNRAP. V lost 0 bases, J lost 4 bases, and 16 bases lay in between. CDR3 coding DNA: TGTGCTAGTGGTTTGGTTTCAGGGGGCGGGAGCGGGGCCAACGTCCTGACTTTC. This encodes CASGLVSGGGSGANVLTF.